Presented here are 3 T cell receptor beta chains from one specimen sequenced in a study of CD8 T cells in Susac syndrome. Random hexamers were used to reverse transcribe roughly 0.5 to 1 ug of RNA. TCRdb recomputed calls from the immunoSEQ multiplex PCR reads with MiXCR, one row per CDR3 protein. There are more than 65,000 distinct CDR3 sequences in the sample; about 95% occur only once, and about 0.26% lies in the top ten. Sequenced input: CD8+ T cells from PBMCs. These receptors were obtained from a human donor in good health.

The chain uses TRBV2 and TRBJ2-3, with a weak D call TRBD2 (6 bases). Trimming shortened V by 8 bases and J by 1 base, and 13 bases separated the two germline ends. Germline V gives CDR1 SNHLY, CDR2 FYNNEI. The CDR3 has 14 residues. This CDR3 is CASPRDSRTDTQYF. The CDR3 DNA reads as TGTGCCAGCCCCCGGGACTCCCGCACAGATACGCAGTATTTT.

The chain links TRBV15 to TRBJ2-3, with D unresolved. V shed 8 bases and J shed 2 bases, with 11 bases lying between them. The germline V gene has CDR1 LNHNV and CDR2 YYDKDF (reference sequence). This CDR3 is built from 13 residues. The CDR3 loop is CATESPITDTQYF. Written as DNA, the CDR3 is TGTGCCACCGAATCCCCGATCACAGATACGCAGTATTTT.

The J gene is TRBJ2-1, the V gene TRBV3-1; unclear D gene. With 5 bases removed from V and 8 bases from J, the gap between germline ends came to 10 bases. The germline gives CDR1 LGHDT, CDR2 YNNKEL (reference sequence). The CDR3 runs 12 residues. The CDR3 DNA follows: TGTGCCAGCAGCAACGAGAATGATGAGCAGTTCTTC. Translation gives CASSNENDEQFF.